This T cell receptor beta chain came from a study of cytomegalovirus exposure and HLA in healthy donors. This clone occurred a few times. Its antigen is unknown. PCR was performed using 60 Vbeta and 13 Jbeta primers. Here immunoSEQ multiplex PCR was the method, and the copy in TCRdb shows in-frame clones only, minus some. The sample yields 150,000 to 200,000 clones, around 84% seen once. Findings and caveats of the study: As a later analysis revealed, the rate of TCR association differed by HLA locus, with DRB1 most and HLA-C fewest. TCR beta V segments were, for the most part, productive about 90% or about 30% of the time in an earlier analysis. Across all donors, roughly uniform sequencing depth was an assumption of the presence/absence analyses.

The trim removed 0 bases at V and 3 bases at J, leaving 4 bases unmatched. The CDR3 runs 15 residues. The V gene's germline CDR1 is SQVTM and CDR2 ANQGSEA. The source of this sequence is a young woman in good health and CMV-seronegative. The sequenced sample was PBMCs. The chain employs TRBV29-1 and TRBJ2-7, with 11 bases fitting TRBD2. CDR3 in DNA: TGCAGCGTTGAAGACGGGACTAGCGGCAACTACGAGCAGTACTTC. Protein: CSVEDGTSGNYEQYF.